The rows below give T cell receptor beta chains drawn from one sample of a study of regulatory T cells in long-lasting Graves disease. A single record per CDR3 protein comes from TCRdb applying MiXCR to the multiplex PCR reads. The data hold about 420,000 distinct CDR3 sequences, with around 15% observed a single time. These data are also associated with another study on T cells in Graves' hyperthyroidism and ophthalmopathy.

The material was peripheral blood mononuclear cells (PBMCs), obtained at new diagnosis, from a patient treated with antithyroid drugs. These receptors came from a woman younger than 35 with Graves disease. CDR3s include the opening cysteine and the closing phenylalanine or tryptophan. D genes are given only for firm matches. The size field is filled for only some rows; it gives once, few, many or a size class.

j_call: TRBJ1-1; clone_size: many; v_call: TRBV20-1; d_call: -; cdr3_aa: CSASPKNTEAFF; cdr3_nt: TGCAGTGCGAGCCCAAAAAACACTGAAGCTTTCTTT
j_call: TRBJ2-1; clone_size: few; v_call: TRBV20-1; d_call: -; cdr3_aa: CSARDYSTTGGAYDEQFF; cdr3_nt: TGCAGTGCTAGAGATTATTCCACAACTGGCGGGGCTTACGATGAGCAGTTCTTC
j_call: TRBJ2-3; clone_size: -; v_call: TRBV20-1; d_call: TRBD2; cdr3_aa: CSARTSGSYTQYF; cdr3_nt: TGCAGTGCTAGAACTAGCGGGAGTTATACGCAGTATTTT
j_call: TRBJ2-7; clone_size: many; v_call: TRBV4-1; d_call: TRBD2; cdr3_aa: CASSQEFTEGGRGEQYF; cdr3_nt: TGCGCCAGCAGCCAAGAATTCACGGAGGGCGGGAGGGGCGAGCAGTACTTC
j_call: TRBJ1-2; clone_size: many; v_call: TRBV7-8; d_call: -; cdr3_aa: CASSLDGGAGYTF; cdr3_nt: TGTGCCAGCAGCTTAGATGGGGGCGCCGGCTACACCTTC
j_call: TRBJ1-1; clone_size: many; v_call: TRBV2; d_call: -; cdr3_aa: CASRISGEAFF; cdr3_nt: TGTGCCAGCAGGATTTCGGGTGAAGCTTTCTTT
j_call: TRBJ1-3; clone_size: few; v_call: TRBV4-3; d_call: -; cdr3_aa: CASSQGLGNTIYF; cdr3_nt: TGCGCCAGCAGCCAAGGACTTGGAAACACCATATATTTT
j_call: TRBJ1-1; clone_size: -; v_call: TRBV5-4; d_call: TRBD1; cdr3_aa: CASSPGQGRSWNTEAFF; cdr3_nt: TGTGCCAGCAGCCCGGGACAGGGGAGGTCGTGGAACACTGAAGCTTTCTTT
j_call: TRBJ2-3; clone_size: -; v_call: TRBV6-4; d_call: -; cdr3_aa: CASSKVPGDTQYF; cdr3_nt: TGTGCCAGCAGCAAAGTCCCGGGCGATACGCAGTATTTT
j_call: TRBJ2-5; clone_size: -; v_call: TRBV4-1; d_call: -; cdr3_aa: CASSQGQVGIEETQYF; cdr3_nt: TGCGCCAGCAGCCAAGGACAAGTCGGGATAGAAGAGACCCAGTACTTC
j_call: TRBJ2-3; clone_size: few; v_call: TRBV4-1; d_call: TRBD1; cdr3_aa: CASSIQGPDTQYF; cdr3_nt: TGCGCCAGCAGCATACAGGGGCCAGATACGCAGTATTTT
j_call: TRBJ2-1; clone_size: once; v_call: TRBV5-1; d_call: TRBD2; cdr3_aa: CASSLSGTNEQFF; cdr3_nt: TGTGCCAGCAGCCTCAGCGGGACCAATGAGCAGTTCTTC
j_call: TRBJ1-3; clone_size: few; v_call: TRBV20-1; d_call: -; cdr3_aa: CSAQGTTGNTIYF; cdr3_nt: TGCAGTGCTCAGGGGACAACTGGAAACACCATATATTTT
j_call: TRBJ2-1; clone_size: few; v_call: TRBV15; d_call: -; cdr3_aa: CATSPPRQGFNEQFF; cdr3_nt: TGTGCCACCAGCCCTCCGAGGCAGGGCTTCAATGAGCAGTTCTTC
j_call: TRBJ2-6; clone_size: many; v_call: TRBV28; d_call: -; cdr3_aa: CASSFHRAGANVLTF; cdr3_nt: TGTGCCAGCAGTTTCCACCGGGCTGGGGCCAACGTCCTGACTTTC
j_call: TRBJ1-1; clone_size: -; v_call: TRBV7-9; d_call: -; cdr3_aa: CASSPSAEAFF; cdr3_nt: TGTGCCAGCAGCCCATCTGCTGAAGCTTTCTTT
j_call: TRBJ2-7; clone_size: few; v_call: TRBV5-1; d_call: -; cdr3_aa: CASGPSASSSYEQYF; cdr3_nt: TGCGCCAGCGGCCCCAGCGCCTCGAGCTCCTACGAGCAGTACTTC
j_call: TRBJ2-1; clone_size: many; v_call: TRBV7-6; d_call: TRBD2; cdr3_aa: CASSSGSLAGGNEQFF; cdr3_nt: TGTGCCAGCAGCTCGGGGTCGTTAGCGGGAGGAAATGAGCAGTTCTTC
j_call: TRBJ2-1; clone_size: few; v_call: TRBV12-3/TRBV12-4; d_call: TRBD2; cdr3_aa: CASRTGLGQGDEQFF; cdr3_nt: TGTGCCAGCAGAACCGGACTAGGACAAGGCGATGAGCAGTTCTTC
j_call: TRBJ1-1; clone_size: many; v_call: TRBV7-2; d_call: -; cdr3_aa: CASSLGRVPTEAFF; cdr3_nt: TGTGCCAGCAGCTTAGGCAGGGTTCCCACTGAAGCTTTCTTT
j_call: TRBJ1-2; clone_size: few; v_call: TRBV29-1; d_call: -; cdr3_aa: CSVEGEGGGPSGYTF; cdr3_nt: TGCAGCGTTGAAGGGGAGGGCGGGGGACCTAGTGGCTACACCTTC
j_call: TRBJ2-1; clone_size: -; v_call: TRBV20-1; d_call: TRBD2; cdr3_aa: CSALGTSGRASEQFF; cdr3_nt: TGCAGTGCTCTCGGGACTAGCGGGAGGGCCAGTGAGCAGTTCTTC
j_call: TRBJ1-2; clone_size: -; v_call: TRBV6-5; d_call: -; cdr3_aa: CASSFGTSEGYTF; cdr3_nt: TGTGCCAGCAGTTTCGGGACATCGGAAGGCTACACCTTC